The T cell receptor beta chain under discussion was sequenced for a study of T cells after somatic rescue of genetic block (dated by TCRdb to 2020 to 2022). A note on the overall study: What the study looked at was long-term robustness, specifically in a T-cell system that came about through somatic rescue of a genetic block in T-cell development.

Libraries were prepared through the immunoSEQ multiplex PCR assay. The table was pulled from immuneACCESS by TCRdb, which kept in-frame rearrangements only. Such tables lose some clones; where checked, under half of the loss comes from unresolved V genes, and the rest has no known cause. The sample has approximately 78,000 clones on record, roughly 93% of them singletons. Approximately 2.9% of the sample lies in the top ten. Remarks on this clone: It lacks a known antigen. Base qualities were left out, and no much larger clone turns up one base away.

The CDR3 has 15 amino acids, counting the end cysteine and phenylalanine. Of all the DNA, just the CDR3 is kept, 45 bases in frame from base 1. The V and J ends are trimmed by 5 bases and 2 bases, leaving 16 bases between them. The germline V gene provides CDR1 MNHEY and CDR2 SVGAGI. The rearranged chain carries TRBV6-5 and TRBJ2-7; the D gene is possibly TRBD2, with 5 bases matching. The clonotype comes from a man aged 30 to 45. Sequencing input: peripheral blood mononuclear cells (PBMCs). The bases read TGTGCCAGCAGTCAACGGACTGATCTTACCTACGAGCAGTACTTC. Translation gives CASSQRTDLTYEQYF.